This passage covers 21 T cell receptor beta chains from one sample sequenced in a study of shared clonotypes between healthy human individuals. Generated by immunoSEQ multiplex PCR, the TCRdb table keeps only in-frame clones and is missing some. The sample has 2.3 million or so clones; more than 80% are singletons. The specimen was naive CD4+ T cells from PBMCs. As for subset: CD45RA+ positively selected. These receptors were obtained from a man aged 18 to 30 in good health. Some clones in this sample may be carry-over from other donors' samples.

In its sample, this clone was seen once. The chain employs TRBV9 and TRBJ2-2, with a tentative D call TRBD1 (6 bases). Germline CDR1 SGDLS, CDR2 YYNGEE. The CDR3 contains 16 residues. Trimming removed 4 bases from V and 6 bases from J, with 19 bases in between. The CDR3 region is CASSTSSGQLAGELFF. CDR3 bases: TGTGCCAGCAGCACGTCGTCGGGACAACTCGCCGGGGAGCTGTTTTTT.

In this sample, this clone turned up once. The chain links TRBV2 to TRBJ2-2; a possible D gene is TRBD2 (5 bases). This CDR3 region has 12 residues. V lost 7 bases, J lost 5 bases, and 8 bases lay in between. In germline, CDR1 is SNHLY, CDR2 FYNNEI. In nucleotides, the CDR3 is TGTGCCAGCACTCGAGGGACCGGGGAGCTGTTTTTT. Protein: CASTRGTGELFF.

CDR3: CASSEQRANNEQFF. CDR3 DNA: TGTGCCAGCAGTGAACAGCGGGCGAACAATGAGCAGTTCTTC. The gene calls are TRBV6-1 and TRBJ2-1; possibly TRBD2 for D (6 bases). The CDR3 runs 14 residues. Trimming took 2 bases from V and 5 from J, leaving 10 bases between them. Germline CDR1 MNHNS, CDR2 SASEGT.

The chain is built from TRBV5-1 and TRBJ2-1; D might be TRBD1 (5 bases). The CDR3 length is 15 residues. Trimming removed 0 bases from V and 5 bases from J, with 12 bases in between. Germline V gene sequence: CDR1 SGHRS, CDR2 YFSETQ. CDR3 nucleotide sequence: TGCGCCAGCAGCTTGGGCGCAGGGTGGGACAATGAGCAGTTCTTC. It yields the protein CASSLGAGWDNEQFF. Full variable domain (remainder filled in from reference TRBV5-1 and TRBJ2-1): KAGVTQTPRYLIKTRGQQVTLSCSPISGHRSVSWYQQTPGQGLQFLFEYFSETQRNKGNFPGRFSGRQFSNSRSEMNVSTLELGDSALYLCASSLGAGWDNEQFFGPGTRLTVL.

V gene TRBV5-1 combines with J gene TRBJ2-7, with D tentatively TRBD2 (6 bases). The CDR3 runs to 17 residues. Trimming cost V 1 base and J 4 bases, with 21 bases left between them. Germline V CDR1 and CDR2: SGHRS, YFSETQ. In nucleotides, the CDR3 is TGCGCCAGCAGCTTGACAGACACGCCCGGGAGTTCATACGAGCAGTACTTC. Translated, it gives CASSLTDTPGSSYEQYF.

The genes are TRBV29-1 and TRBJ2-1, with 7 bases that match TRBD2. CDR1 and CDR2 from the germline V gene are SQVTM and ANQGSEA. The CDR3 runs 13 residues. V was pared by 4 bases and J by 6 bases, with 6 bases of the junction left unmatched. CDR3 sequence (DNA): TGCAGCGTTGGGGCGGGAGTTGGCAATGAGCAGTTCTTC. This sequence encodes CSVGAGVGNEQFF.

The rearrangement joins TRBV28 to TRBJ1-2; 7 bases match TRBD1. CDR1 is MDHEN and CDR2 is SYDVKM in the germline V gene. The J segment lost 4 bases and the V segment lost 5 bases, leaving 4 bases of the junction unmatched. The CDR3 sequence is 13 residues long. The CDR3 region has the DNA TGTGCCAGCAGTAGAGGGACAGTCTATGGCTACACCTTC. As protein: CASSRGTVYGYTF.

Worth noting for this clone: A junction end diverges from the germline sequence, so it may reflect a read error. The V call is TRBV7-2, the J call TRBJ1-1, with 8 bases that match TRBD1. From germline, CDR1 is SGHTA and CDR2 FQGNSA. The CDR3 has 15 residues. The CDR3 DNA sequence: TGTGCCAGCACCTTAAGGGACAGGATAAACACTGAAGCTTTCTTT. Protein product: CASTLRDRINTEAFF.

As concerns this clone: This same CDR3 is encoded by further DNA sequences in the sample. The CDR3 is CASSPPGQGYEQYF. CDR3 nucleotide sequence: TGTGCCAGCTCACCACCGGGACAGGGCTACGAGCAGTACTTC. V gene TRBV18 combines with J gene TRBJ2-7; 9 positions agree with TRBD1. J lost 3 bases, V lost 0 bases, and 0 bases had no gene match. Per germline, CDR1 KGHSH and CDR2 LQKENI. The CDR3 has 14 amino acids.

The chain combines TRBV29-1 with TRBJ2-5; D may correspond to TRBD1 or TRBD2 (6 bases each). The ends were cut back, 2 bases at V and 7 bases at J, with 14 bases in the middle. CDR1 SQVTM and CDR2 ANQGSEA come from the germline V gene. The CDR3 runs to 13 residues. The CDR3 loop is CSVERGMGGTQYF. The DNA of the CDR3 is TGCAGCGTTGAAAGGGGGATGGGGGGGACCCAGTACTTC.

CDR3 sequence (DNA): TGTGCCAGTAGTAACGGGGCCTCAGATACGCAGTATTTT. Translation: CASSNGASDTQYF. The chain couples TRBV19 to TRBJ2-3; D assignment may be TRBD1 or TRBD2 (5 bases each). The CDR3 extends over 13 amino acids. Germline CDR1 LNHDA, CDR2 SQIVND (reference sequence). V was cut by 4 bases and J by 4 bases, with 9 bases left in between.

The gene calls are TRBV7-3 and TRBJ2-2, with a possible D match to TRBD1 (6 bases). V was clipped by 5 bases and J by 7 bases, with 14 bases between them. CDR3 length: 14 residues. Germline loops: CDR1 SGHTA, CDR2 FQGTGA. CDR3 region: CASSLNRVDGELFF. For the CDR3, the DNA is TGTGCCAGCAGCCTAAACAGGGTTGACGGGGAGCTGTTTTTT.

This clone appeared a few times. The chain employs TRBV28 and TRBJ2-1; TRBD1 agrees at 8 bases. Germline CDR1 reads MDHEN; CDR2 reads SYDVKM. The V gene end was trimmed by 6 bases and the J gene end by 13 bases; junction bases not matched to a gene: 11. The CDR3 has 13 amino acids. Here the CDR3 reads CASRSGQAITQFF. The CDR3 DNA sequence: TGTGCCAGCAGGTCGGGACAGGCCATTACCCAGTTCTTC.

The chain recombines TRBV7-8 with TRBJ2-3; a weak D match, TRBD2 (6 bases). CDR3 size: 15 residues. Germline V gives CDR1 SGHVS, CDR2 FQNEAQ. V was pared by 5 bases and J by 1 base, with 13 bases between. The CDR3 loop is CASSLREPRTDTQYF. The CDR3 nucleotides are TGTGCCAGCAGCCTCCGGGAGCCTCGCACAGATACGCAGTATTTT.

V usage is TRBV11-1 and J usage is TRBJ2-7; a possible D gene is TRBD1 (6 bases). Looked up from germline, CDR1 is SGHAT and CDR2 is FQDESV (reference sequence). V was cut by 3 bases and J by 2 bases, with 11 bases left in between. The CDR3 contains 14 residues. Written as DNA, the CDR3 is TGTGCCAGCAGCTTTAAGGGGGATACCTACGAGCAGTACTTC. Translated, it gives CASSFKGDTYEQYF.

This chain links TRBV5-6 with TRBJ2-7; D perhaps matches TRBD2 (6 bases). This CDR3 has 15 amino acids. In germline, CDR1 is SGHDT, CDR2 YYEEEE. The V gene lost 1 base and the J gene lost 1 base, with 12 bases spanning the gap. CDR3 sequence reads: CASSLLGGQSYEQYF. For the CDR3, the DNA is TGTGCCAGCAGCTTGTTGGGAGGTCAATCCTACGAGCAGTACTTC.

The chain joins TRBV18 to TRBJ1-1; 9 bases line up with TRBD1. Germline CDR1 reads KGHSH; CDR2 reads LQKENI. There are 14 residues in the CDR3. The junction had 4 bases not matched to a gene; V was cut back by 5 bases and J by 3 bases. The CDR3 DNA reads as TGTGCCAGCTCATGGGACAGGGATCACACTGAAGCTTTCTTT. Protein: CASSWDRDHTEAFF.

The chain links TRBV11-1 to TRBJ2-2, with D possibly TRBD1 on 5 matching bases. The germline V gene has CDR1 SGHAT and CDR2 FQDESV (reference sequence). The length of the CDR3 is 13 residues. Trimming took off 3 bases at V and 7 bases at J, with 9 bases between the two ends. The CDR3, as DNA: TGTGCCAGCAGCTTCACGGACATCGGGGAGCTGTTTTTT. Translated: CASSFTDIGELFF.

The chain uses TRBV28 and TRBJ2-7, with a weak D call TRBD1 (6 bases). This CDR3 spans 14 amino acids. The ends were cut back, 3 bases at V and 0 bases at J, with 9 bases in the middle. CDR1 MDHEN and CDR2 SYDVKM come from the germline V gene. CDR3 region: CASSFMDSSYEQYF. The DNA of the CDR3 is TGTGCCAGCAGTTTCATGGACAGCTCCTACGAGCAGTACTTC.

This clone occurred a few times. This chain joins TRBV28 and TRBJ1-1, with D unclear. This CDR3 is built from 12 residues. Trimming left V 4 bases short and J 5 bases short, with 8 bases between. Germline V gene sequence: CDR1 MDHEN, CDR2 SYDVKM. The CDR3 reads CASSWAGTEAFF. The DNA of the CDR3 is TGTGCCAGCAGTTGGGCGGGAACTGAAGCTTTCTTT.

This clone was detected only a few times. The CDR3 nucleotides are TGTGCCAGCAGAAGGACAGGGTCCACTGAAGCTTTCTTT. It is translated as CASRRTGSTEAFF. The rearrangement links TRBV27 to TRBJ1-1, with TRBD1 matching 8 bases. With 6 bases clipped from V and 4 bases from J, the junction kept 4 bases outside the gene matches. CDR3 length: 13 residues. Germline CDR1 MNHEY, CDR2 SMNVEV (reference sequence).